In its sample, the clone carrying this T cell receptor beta chain was seen a few times. Its antigen is currently unknown. Treatment indicated: approximately 11-day PBMC culture with coronavirus spike peptide pools or control peptides (ViraFEST assay). CD4+ T cells that came from the unexposed donor were collected before the COVID-19 pandemic (2011-2018). For ViraFEST, peptide pools expanded antigen-specific T cells, after which the TCRs were sequenced. The record originates from a study of vaccination and CD4 T cells after COVID-19. Study context: Across the group, participants received two doses of either BNT162b2 or mRNA-1273 vaccine. The cells in question were stimulated using overlapping spike peptides derived from SARS-CoV-2, HCoV-NL63, HCoV-OC43 and HCoV-229E.

Cultured CD4+ T cell DNA was sequenced using the Oncomine TCR Beta short-read assay. TCRdb re-derived calls from the PCR reads in MiXCR, one entry per CDR3 protein. The profile covers fewer than 6,500 distinct CDR3 sequences, with 28% appearing a single time and approximately 37% taken by the ten largest. The source of this sequence is a human donor in good health. What was sequenced was CD4+ T cells from blood, cultured in vitro.

CDR3 in DNA: TGTGCCAGCTCCCCTACAGCACAAGAGACCCAGTACTTC. Its protein is CASSPTAQETQYF. V gene TRBV2 combines with J gene TRBJ2-5; D gene uncertain. With 8 bases removed from V and 2 bases from J, the gap between germline ends came to 12 bases. Germline loops: CDR1 SNHLY, CDR2 FYNNEI. This CDR3 is built from 13 residues. Combining the CDR3 with reference TRBV2 and TRBJ2-5 gives the whole variable domain EPEVTQTPSHQVTQMGQEVILRCVPISNHLYFYWYRQILGQKVEFLVSFYNNEISEKSEIFDDQFSVERPDGSNFTLKIRSTKLEDSAMYFCASSPTAQETQYFGPGTRLLVL.